The 2 T cell receptor beta chains reported below all come from one sample, sequenced in a study of beta chain features in type 1 diabetes. Every bit of the isolated RNA underwent reverse transcription, so sequencing read expressed TCRB transcripts. The method was immunoSEQ multiplex PCR; TCRdb's version includes in-frame clones alone and lacks a portion of them. The sample yields about 140,000 clones, roughly 9.3% seen once. Specimen: central memory CD4+ T cells from blood. These receptors came from a woman between 40 and 55 years old in good health.

This chain connects TRBV11-1 to TRBJ2-3, with D tentatively TRBD2 (6 bases). V was trimmed by 5 bases and J by 0 bases, leaving 12 bases between them. The CDR3 length is 15 residues. Germline CDR1 SGHAT, CDR2 FQDESV (reference sequence). The CDR3 DNA is TGTGCCAGCAGCGGGGGGACTGGCAGCACAGATACGCAGTATTTT. This codes for CASSGGTGSTDTQYF. Full variable domain (missing parts from reference TRBV11-1 and TRBJ2-3): EAEVAQSPRYKITEKSQAVAFWCDPISGHATLYWYRQILGQGPELLVQFQDESVVDDSQLPKDRFSAERLKGVDSTLKIQPAELGDSAMYLCASSGGTGSTDTQYFGPGTRLTVL.

The rearrangement links TRBV18 to TRBJ1-1; possibly TRBD1 for D (5 bases). Trimming took 0 bases from V and 6 from J, leaving 11 bases between them. The V gene's germline CDR1 is KGHSH and CDR2 LQKENI. CDR3 length: 14 amino acids. The CDR3 region has the DNA TGTGCCAGCTCACCACCCGCTGGCAGGGCTGAAGCTTTCTTT. It specifies CASSPPAGRAEAFF.